This T cell receptor beta chain appears in the sequencing data of a study of CXCR3-negative and CXCR3-positive naive CD8 T cells (dated by TCRdb to about 2019). With regard to the full study: In total, some 140 million TRB reads were obtained, which works out to roughly 1.5 +/- 0.3 million reads per library. Data from ten to twelve donors, pooled across two independent experiments, went into the diversity and physicochemical repertoire analyses. TRBV-TRBJ cluster analysis included naive subsets from roughly 5 donors and memory cells from 3 donors.

The full study reports these points: CXCR3 expression partially decreased after cryopreservation, so most assays used freshly isolated PBMCs. Naive CXCR3-negative and CXCR3-positive cells from the same donor showed similar TRBV-TRBJ usage, whereas memory cells showed distinct patterns. Compared with CXCR3-negative naive cells, CXCR3-positive naive cells had TRB CDR3s with higher hydrophobicity (lower Kidera factor 4), lower energy, and higher strength and volume indices. Because surface CD5, which has been linked to self-reactivity in mice, was comparable between naive subsets, TCR interaction strength was also inferred from TRB CDR3 physicochemical properties. Repertoire diversity was comparably high in both naive subsets but much lower in memory CD8+ T cells.

Each CD8+ T cell subset was flow-sorted in triplicate, with fewer than 350,000 cells per subset placed directly into RLT lysis buffer. Naive CD8+ T cells were defined stringently as CD45RO-CCR7+CD27+CD95- to exclude memory contaminants. Using standard density gradient centrifugation, peripheral blood mononuclear cells were isolated from buffy coats. Naive CXCR3-negative and CXCR3-positive CD8+ T cells were flow-sorted using a FACSAria III. Total RNA was extracted from sorted cells with an RNeasy Mini Kit. As to this clonotype: Its antigen is unknown.

The sample was run on a NextSeq 550. The Human TCR Profiling Kit (MiLaboratory) was used to prepare UMI-labeled 5' RACE TRB cDNA libraries. cDNA synthesis used the entire amount of extracted RNA, and PCR amplification then used the entire amount of cDNA produced. Libraries were prepared in parallel with an identical number of PCR cycles. Per the authors' processing: With a minimum of two reads required per UMI, MIGEC and MiXCR pulled out about 50,000 +/- 10,000 unique UMI-labeled TRB cDNA molecules from each library. On average, about 40,000 +/- 10,000 functional in-frame TRB CDR3 nucleotide clonotypes lacking stop codons were found per library. Diversity metrics, including normalized Shannon-Wiener and Chao1, were computed in VDJtools after downsampling to 5000 UMI-labeled TRB molecules per sample. VDJtools was used to calculate clonotype-size-weighted physicochemical properties of the central five CDR3 residues, namely interaction energy, strength, volume and Kidera factor 4. TCRdb reprocessed the reads and provides one entry for every CDR3 protein sequence; no DNA is given. TCRdb's processing, not the authors', yielded these V and J calls. The table for this sample records roughly 110,000 distinct CDR3 sequences. In total, the top ten clones hold about 0.34% of the sample.

Sequencing input: naive CXCR3+ CD8+ T cells from blood. In light of the paper, this sample's cell subset or site label describes: CD45RO-CCR7+CD27+CD95- naive CD8+ T cells expressing CXCR3 (TNR3+). The sequence derives from a human donor in good health. Some clones in this sample may be carry-over from other donors' samples.

The CDR3 reads CASSSDYYTDTQYF. The V gene is TRBV7-3 and the J gene is TRBJ2-3; TCRdb returns TRBD2, unconfirmable since there is no DNA. The germline V gene yields SGHTA for CDR1 and FQGTGA for CDR2. The CDR3 sequence holds 14 residues, the cysteine and phenylalanine included. The DNA sequence is not available.